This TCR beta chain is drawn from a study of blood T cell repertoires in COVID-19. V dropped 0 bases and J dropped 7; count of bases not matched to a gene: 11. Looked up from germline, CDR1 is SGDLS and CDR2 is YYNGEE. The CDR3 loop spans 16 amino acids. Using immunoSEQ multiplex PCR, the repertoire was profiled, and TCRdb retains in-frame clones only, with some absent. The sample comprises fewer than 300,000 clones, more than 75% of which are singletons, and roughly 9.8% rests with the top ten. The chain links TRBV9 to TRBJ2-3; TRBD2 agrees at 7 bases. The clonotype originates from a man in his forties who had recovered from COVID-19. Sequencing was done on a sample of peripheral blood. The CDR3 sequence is CASSVDPSGWVNTQYF. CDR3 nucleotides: TGTGCCAGCAGCGTAGACCCTAGCGGCTGGGTAAATACGCAGTATTTT.